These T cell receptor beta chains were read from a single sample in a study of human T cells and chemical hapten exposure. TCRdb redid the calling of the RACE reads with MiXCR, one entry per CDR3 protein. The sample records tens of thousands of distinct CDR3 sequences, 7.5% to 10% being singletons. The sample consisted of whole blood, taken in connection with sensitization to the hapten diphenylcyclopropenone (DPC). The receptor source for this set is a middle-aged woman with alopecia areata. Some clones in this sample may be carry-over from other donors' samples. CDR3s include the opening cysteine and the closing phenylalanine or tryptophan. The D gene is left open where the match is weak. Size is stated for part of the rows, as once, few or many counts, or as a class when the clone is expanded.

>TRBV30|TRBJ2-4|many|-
CAWSVQTLAKNIQYF
TGTGCCTGGAGTGTACAGACCCTAGCCAAAAACATTCAGTACTTC
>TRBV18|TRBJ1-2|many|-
CASSPTGTGGYTF
TGTGCCAGCTCACCCACCGGGACGGGTGGCTACACCTTC
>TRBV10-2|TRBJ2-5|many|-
CASSGGRPRETQYF
TGCGCCAGCAGTGGGGGGCGCCCCCGAGAGACCCAGTACTTC
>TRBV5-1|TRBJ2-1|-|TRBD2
CASSYFPPGLAGVNEKFF
TGCGCCAGCAGCTACTTCCCACCGGGACTAGCGGGGGTGAATGAGAAGTTCTTC
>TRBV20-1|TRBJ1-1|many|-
CSARGGMGTEAFF
TGCAGTGCTAGAGGGGGCATGGGCACTGAAGCTTTCTTT
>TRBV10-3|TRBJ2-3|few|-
CATEDGTSTDTQYF
TGTGCCACCGAGGACGGGACTAGCACAGATACGCAGTATTTT
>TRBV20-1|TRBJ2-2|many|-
CSAREGLNTGELFF
TGCAGTGCTCGAGAAGGGCTTAACACCGGGGAGCTGTTTTTT
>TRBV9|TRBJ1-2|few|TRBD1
CASSQGGQNNYGYTF
TGTGCCAGCAGCCAAGGGGGACAGAACAACTATGGCTACACCTTC
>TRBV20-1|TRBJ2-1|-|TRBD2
CSSTGTSGGNEQFF
TGCAGCTCAACCGGGACTAGCGGGGGCAATGAGCAGTTCTTC
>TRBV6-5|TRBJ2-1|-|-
CASRDLGQYNVQFF
TGTGCCAGCAGGGACCTGGGCCAATACAATGTGCAGTTCTTC
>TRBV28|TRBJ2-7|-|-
CASSRNLPAYEQYF
TGTGCCAGCAGCCGAAACCTCCCGGCTTACGAGCAGTACTTC
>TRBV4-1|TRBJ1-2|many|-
CASSQGSRSDGYTF
TGCGCCAGCAGCCAAGGCTCCCGGTCGGATGGCTACACCTTC
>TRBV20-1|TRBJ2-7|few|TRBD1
CSAREGWGTGTSYEQYF
TGCAGTGCTCGTGAGGGGTGGGGGACAGGGACCTCCTACGAGCAGTACTTC
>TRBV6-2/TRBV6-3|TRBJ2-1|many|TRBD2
CASRTTSNNEQFF
TGTGCCAGCAGGACGACTAGCAACAATGAGCAGTTCTTC
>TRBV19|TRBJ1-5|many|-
CASSTDIGRPQHF
TGTGCCAGTAGTACAGACATCGGGCGGCCCCAGCATTTT
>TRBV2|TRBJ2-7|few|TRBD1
CASSVRQGSEQYF
TGTGCCAGCAGTGTTAGACAGGGATCCGAGCAGTACTTC
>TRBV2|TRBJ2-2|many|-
CANRDITGELFF
TGTGCCAACCGGGACATCACCGGGGAGCTGTTTTTT
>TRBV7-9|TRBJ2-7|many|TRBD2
CASIHAGGPYEQYF
TGTGCCAGCATCCATGCGGGGGGCCCCTACGAGCAGTACTTC
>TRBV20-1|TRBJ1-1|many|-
CSAFTGWEAFF
TGCAGTGCCTTTACAGGGTGGGAAGCTTTCTTT
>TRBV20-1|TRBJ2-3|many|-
CSAEQGMSTDTQYF
TGCAGTGCTGAACAGGGAATGAGCACAGATACGCAGTATTTT
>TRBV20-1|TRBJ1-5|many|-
CSARTDYSNQPQHF
TGCAGTGCTAGAACCGATTATAGCAATCAGCCCCAGCATTTT
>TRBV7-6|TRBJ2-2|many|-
CASSSPVGWSQQRTGELFF
TGTGCCAGCAGCTCCCCGGTAGGGTGGTCGCAGCAACGCACCGGGGAGCTGTTTTTT
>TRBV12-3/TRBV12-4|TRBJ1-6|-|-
CASSFIWQANSPLHF
TGTGCCAGCAGTTTTATATGGCAGGCAAATTCACCCCTCCACTTT
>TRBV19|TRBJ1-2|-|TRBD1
CASSIGQGAYGYTF
TGTGCCAGTAGTATCGGACAGGGGGCTTATGGCTACACCTTC
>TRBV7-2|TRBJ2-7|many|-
CASSLEARVYEQYF
TGTGCCAGCAGCTTAGAGGCCAGGGTTTACGAGCAGTACTTC